What follows are 27 T cell receptor beta chains derived from one specimen sequenced in a study of blood T cell repertoires in COVID-19. Sequencing used immunoSEQ multiplex PCR; TCRdb keeps in-frame clones, though not all of them. The table has 100,000 to 150,000 clones, approximately 81% seen once. The sample comprised peripheral blood. These receptors all stem from a man aged 55 to 69 with acute or convalescent COVID-19.

The chain links TRBV7-9 to TRBJ1-6; D unresolved. The V end lost 5 bases, the J end lost 9 bases, and 14 bases lay between the germline ends. This CDR3 is built from 14 residues. The germline CDR1 and CDR2 sequences are SEHNR and FQNEAQ (reference sequence). The CDR3 sequence: CASSEGGFGSPLHF. CDR3 sequence (DNA): TGTGCCAGCAGCGAGGGAGGGTTTGGTTCACCCCTCCACTTT.

The chain joins TRBV15 to TRBJ1-1; TRBD1 matches 7 bases. V lost 5 bases to trimming and J lost 0 bases; unmatched junction nucleotides: 6. Germline CDR1 LNHNV, CDR2 YYDKDF (reference sequence). The CDR3 runs to 15 residues. The chain's CDR3 is CATSRRQGMNTEAFF. The CDR3 bases are TGTGCCACCAGCCGAAGACAGGGTATGAACACTGAAGCTTTCTTT.

V usage is TRBV14 and J usage is TRBJ1-6; D might be TRBD1 (5 bases). The CDR3 is made up of 16 amino acids. Germline-derived CDR1 and CDR2 are SGHDN and FVKESK. The V gene lost 1 base and the J gene lost 7 bases, with 14 bases spanning the gap. CDR3 DNA: TGTGCCAGCAGCCAAGTTCAGGGATCGGCCAATTCACCCCTCCACTTT. Encoded protein: CASSQVQGSANSPLHF.

The V and J genes are TRBV10-3 and TRBJ1-1; TRBD1 matches at 8 bases. CDR1 and CDR2 from the germline V gene are ENHRY and SYGVKD. V trimming: 4 bases; J trimming: 1 base; junction bases outside the gene matches: 2. This CDR3 is built from 14 residues. The DNA for the CDR3 is TGTGCCATCAGTGCCGGGACAGGGAACACTGAAGCTTTCTTT. Protein product: CAISAGTGNTEAFF.

The chain employs TRBV5-6 and TRBJ2-1, with D tentatively TRBD2 (7 bases). The CDR3 totals 15 residues. Germline V gene data show CDR1 as SGHDT and CDR2 as YYEEEE. Trimming cost V 9 bases and J 6 bases, with 22 bases left between them. The chain's CDR3 is CATMSFGGASNEQFF. DNA for the CDR3: TGTGCCACGATGTCCTTTGGGGGGGCGAGCAATGAGCAGTTCTTC.

V is TRBV4-1 and J is TRBJ2-2; no clear D. Germline V gene data show CDR1 as MGHRA and CDR2 as YSYEKL. Trimming took 0 bases from V and 9 from J, leaving 14 bases between them. The CDR3 length is 15 residues. The CDR3 is CASSQDIASARELFF. In nucleotides, the CDR3 is TGCGCCAGCAGCCAAGATATCGCGAGCGCCCGGGAGCTGTTTTTT.

This clone was picked up one time. The chain couples TRBV11-2 to TRBJ2-7, with unresolved D. CDR1 SGHAT and CDR2 FQNNGV come from the germline V gene. V was trimmed by 3 bases and J by 0 bases, leaving 9 bases between them. The CDR3 is 14 amino acids. CDR3 residues: CASSFTVISYEQYF. CDR3 DNA sequence: TGTGCCAGCAGCTTTACAGTTATCTCCTACGAGCAGTACTTC.

The chain is built from TRBV19 and TRBJ1-6; D is unresolved. The germline V gene has CDR1 LNHDA and CDR2 SQIVND (reference sequence). The V end lost 5 bases, the J end lost 7 bases, and 24 bases lay between the germline ends. This CDR3 comprises 18 residues. CDR3 loop: CASSPIWADPTGNSPLHF. For the CDR3, the DNA is TGTGCCAGTAGTCCGATCTGGGCGGACCCAACGGGAAATTCACCCCTCCACTTT.

The chain couples TRBV3-1 (or the pseudogene TRBV3-2) to TRBJ1-2; D may be TRBD1 (5 bases). Trimming left V 0 bases short and J 3 bases short, with 14 bases between. CDR3 length: 16 amino acids. Germline CDR1 is LGHDT and CDR2 is YNNKEL (reference sequence). The chain's CDR3 is CASSQDYTGEDYGYTF. The DNA of the CDR3 is TGTGCCAGCAGCCAAGATTATACGGGGGAGGACTATGGCTACACCTTC.

The chain carries TRBV19 and TRBJ1-1; D unresolved. The CDR3 runs to 13 residues. Per the germline V gene, CDR1 is LNHDA and CDR2 is SQIVND (reference sequence). The V end was cut by 6 bases, the J end by 5 bases, with 13 bases between. The CDR3 protein is CASSTSIRTEAFF. The CDR3 bases are TGTGCCAGTAGCACTTCAATTCGGACTGAAGCTTTCTTT.

The chain couples TRBV27 to TRBJ2-5, with TRBD1 matching over 7 bases. J was trimmed by 5 bases and V by 4 bases; bases with no gene match: 7. CDR3 size: 14 residues. Germline V gene data show CDR1 as MNHEY and CDR2 as SMNVEV (reference sequence). The DNA for the CDR3 is TGTGCCAGCAGTTCGGTAGGGGGCTTGGAGACCCAGTACTTC. Its translation is CASSSVGGLETQYF.

The chain joins TRBV4-1 to TRBJ1-1, with TRBD1 matching 7 bases. V was pared by 1 base and J by 3 bases, with 11 bases of the junction left unmatched. Germline V CDR1 and CDR2: MGHRA, YSYEKL. This CDR3 has 17 residues. The CDR3, as DNA: TGCGCCAGCAGCCAAGCCTCGGGGGCGCAGGGGGACACTGAAGCTTTCTTT. It yields the protein CASSQASGAQGDTEAFF.

The rearrangement links TRBV29-1 to TRBJ2-5; 11 nucleotides align to TRBD1. Germline lookup yields CDR1 SQVTM and CDR2 ANQGSEA. This CDR3 has 15 amino acids. This CDR3 reads CTVGGGQGARETQYF. The CDR3 DNA reads TGCACCGTGGGAGGAGGACAGGGGGCCCGAGAGACCCAGTACTTC.

J is TRBJ2-7 and V is TRBV12-3 or TRBV12-4, with TRBD2 matching over 13 bases. V lost 5 bases and J lost 12; bases outside the gene matches: 7. The CDR3 loop spans 13 amino acids. CDR3 nucleotide sequence: TGTGCCAGCAGTACTTGGACTAGCGGGAGTCCGTACTTC. This codes for CASSTWTSGSPYF.

This chain uses TRBV7-9 with TRBJ1-1; TRBD1 aligns across 7 bases. Germline V gene data show CDR1 as SEHNR and CDR2 as FQNEAQ (reference sequence). The CDR3 contains 15 residues. The trim removed 6 bases at V and 4 bases at J, leaving 11 bases unmatched. The CDR3 DNA follows: TGTGCCAGCAGGGGAGGTGGGGCAGGGGGCACTGAAGCTTTCTTT. Translation: CASRGGGAGGTEAFF.

V gene TRBV3-1 (or the pseudogene TRBV3-2) combines with J gene TRBJ1-1; possibly TRBD1 for D (5 bases). The CDR3 covers 13 residues. The V and J ends lost 0 bases and 10 bases respectively, with 12 bases between them. Germline V gives CDR1 LGHDT, CDR2 YNNKEL (reference sequence). This CDR3 is CASSQDGWGGAFF. CDR3 DNA: TGTGCCAGCAGCCAAGATGGGTGGGGGGGAGCTTTCTTT.

In its sample, this clone was seen many times. The chain employs TRBV15 and TRBJ1-3; no firm D call. The CDR3 has 16 residues. Germline assignment: CDR1 LNHNV and CDR2 YYDKDF (reference sequence). The V end lost 3 bases, the J end lost 1 base, and 13 bases lay between the germline ends. The CDR3 loop reads CATSSVPVESGNTIYF. CDR3 DNA sequence: TGTGCCACCAGCAGTGTCCCTGTGGAGTCTGGAAACACCATATATTTT. The entire variable domain, with the rest obtained from reference TRBV15 and TRBJ1-3, is as follows: DAMVIQNPRYQVTQFGKPVTLSCSQTLNHNVMYWYQQKSSQAPKLLFHYYDKDFNNEADTPDNFQSRRPNTSFCFLDIRSPGLGDTAMYLCATSSVPVESGNTIYFGEGSWLTVV.

V usage is TRBV28 and J usage is TRBJ1-5; D not resolved. Per the germline V gene, CDR1 is MDHEN and CDR2 is SYDVKM. This CDR3 has 18 residues. Between the trimmed V and J ends, which lost 1 base and 0 bases, there was a span of 16 bases. CDR3 loop: CASSLSLGVPGSNQPQHF. CDR3 sequence (DNA): TGTGCCAGCAGTTTATCACTCGGAGTTCCTGGTAGCAATCAGCCCCAGCATTTT.

The rearrangement links TRBV5-6 to TRBJ2-2; 12 nucleotides line up with TRBD2. The CDR3 sequence is 17 residues long. With V trimmed by 4 bases and J by 9 bases, 13 bases remained unmatched. Germline lookup yields CDR1 SGHDT and CDR2 YYEEEE. CDR3 nucleotide sequence: TGTGCCAGCAGCCCGACGGCTAGCGGGAGGGCGGGTCGGGAGCTGTTTTTT. Amino acid sequence: CASSPTASGRAGRELFF.

The chain links TRBV3-1 (or the pseudogene TRBV3-2) to TRBJ2-1, with 8 bases identical to TRBD2. The ends lost 7 bases at V and 7 bases at J; junction bases unmatched: 9. The CDR3 extends over 14 amino acids. Germline CDR1 LGHDT, CDR2 YNNKEL (reference sequence). The CDR3 here is CASTRGGFGNEQFF. CDR3 sequence (DNA): TGTGCCAGCACCCGGGGGGGCTTTGGTAATGAGCAGTTCTTC.

The gene calls are TRBV9 and TRBJ2-7; 9 bases agree with TRBD2. V lost 4 bases to trimming and J lost 7 bases; unmatched junction nucleotides: 15. The germline CDR1 and CDR2 sequences are SGDLS and YYNGEE. This CDR3 has 16 residues. In DNA form, the CDR3 reads TGTGCCAGCAGCCCCTCGGGACTAGCCACTTACGGAGAGCAGTACTTC. It yields the protein CASSPSGLATYGEQYF.

This chain connects TRBV27 to TRBJ1-2; the D is unclear. Germline V gene sequence: CDR1 MNHEY, CDR2 SMNVEV (reference sequence). The V end was cut by 8 bases, the J end by 8 bases, with 12 bases between. This CDR3 comprises 11 residues. CDR3 sequence (DNA): TGTGCCAGCTCTTCGGGGAGAGGCTACACCTTC. This codes for CASSSGRGYTF.

The DNA of the CDR3 is TGTGCCAGCAGTGAAAGGGGGAGCACTGAAGCTTTCTTT. It encodes CASSERGSTEAFF. The genes are TRBV6-1 and TRBJ1-1, with TRBD1 as a possible D gene (6 bases). The germline CDR1 and CDR2 sequences are MNHNS and SASEGT. This CDR3 spans 13 amino acids. V was shortened by 2 bases and J by 4 bases, with 8 bases between the two germline ends.

This chain joins TRBV11-2 and TRBJ2-3; 10 positions agree with TRBD2. This CDR3 comprises 15 residues. The V gene end was trimmed by 3 bases and the J gene end by 3 bases; junction bases not matched to a gene: 3. CDR1 and CDR2 from the germline V gene are SGHAT and FQNNGV. CDR3 bases: TGTGCCAGCAGCTTCAGACTAGCGGGTACAGATACGCAGTATTTT. This codes for CASSFRLAGTDTQYF.

The chain joins TRBV3-1 (or the pseudogene TRBV3-2) to TRBJ2-7; perhaps TRBD2 as D (7 bases). Trimming left V 4 bases short and J 6 bases short, with 16 bases between. This CDR3 contains 14 residues. Looked up from germline, CDR1 is LGHDT and CDR2 is YNNKEL (reference sequence). As DNA, the CDR3 is TGTGCCAGCAGCCTTGGAGGGGGGGGCAGCGAGCAGTACTTC. It codes for CASSLGGGGSEQYF.

In its sample, this clone was seen once. This chain connects TRBV30 to TRBJ2-7; tentative D call: TRBD1 (5 bases). The length of the CDR3 is 13 residues. The germline V gene encodes CDR1 GTSNPN and CDR2 SVGIG (reference sequence). Trimming took off 3 bases at V and 4 bases at J, with 13 bases between the two ends. For the CDR3, the DNA is TGTGCCTGGAGGGGTTCAGACAGATACGAGCAGTACTTC. Its translation is CAWRGSDRYEQYF.

CDR3 coding DNA: TGTGCCACCAGCAGGGATAGGGGGAAGAGTAATGAAAAACTGTTTTTT. Translating gives CATSRDRGKSNEKLFF. The rearrangement links TRBV15 to TRBJ1-4, with D possibly TRBD1 on 6 matching bases. This CDR3 is 16 amino acids long. Per germline, CDR1 LNHNV and CDR2 YYDKDF (reference sequence). Trimming removed 3 bases from V and 4 bases from J, with 15 bases in between.